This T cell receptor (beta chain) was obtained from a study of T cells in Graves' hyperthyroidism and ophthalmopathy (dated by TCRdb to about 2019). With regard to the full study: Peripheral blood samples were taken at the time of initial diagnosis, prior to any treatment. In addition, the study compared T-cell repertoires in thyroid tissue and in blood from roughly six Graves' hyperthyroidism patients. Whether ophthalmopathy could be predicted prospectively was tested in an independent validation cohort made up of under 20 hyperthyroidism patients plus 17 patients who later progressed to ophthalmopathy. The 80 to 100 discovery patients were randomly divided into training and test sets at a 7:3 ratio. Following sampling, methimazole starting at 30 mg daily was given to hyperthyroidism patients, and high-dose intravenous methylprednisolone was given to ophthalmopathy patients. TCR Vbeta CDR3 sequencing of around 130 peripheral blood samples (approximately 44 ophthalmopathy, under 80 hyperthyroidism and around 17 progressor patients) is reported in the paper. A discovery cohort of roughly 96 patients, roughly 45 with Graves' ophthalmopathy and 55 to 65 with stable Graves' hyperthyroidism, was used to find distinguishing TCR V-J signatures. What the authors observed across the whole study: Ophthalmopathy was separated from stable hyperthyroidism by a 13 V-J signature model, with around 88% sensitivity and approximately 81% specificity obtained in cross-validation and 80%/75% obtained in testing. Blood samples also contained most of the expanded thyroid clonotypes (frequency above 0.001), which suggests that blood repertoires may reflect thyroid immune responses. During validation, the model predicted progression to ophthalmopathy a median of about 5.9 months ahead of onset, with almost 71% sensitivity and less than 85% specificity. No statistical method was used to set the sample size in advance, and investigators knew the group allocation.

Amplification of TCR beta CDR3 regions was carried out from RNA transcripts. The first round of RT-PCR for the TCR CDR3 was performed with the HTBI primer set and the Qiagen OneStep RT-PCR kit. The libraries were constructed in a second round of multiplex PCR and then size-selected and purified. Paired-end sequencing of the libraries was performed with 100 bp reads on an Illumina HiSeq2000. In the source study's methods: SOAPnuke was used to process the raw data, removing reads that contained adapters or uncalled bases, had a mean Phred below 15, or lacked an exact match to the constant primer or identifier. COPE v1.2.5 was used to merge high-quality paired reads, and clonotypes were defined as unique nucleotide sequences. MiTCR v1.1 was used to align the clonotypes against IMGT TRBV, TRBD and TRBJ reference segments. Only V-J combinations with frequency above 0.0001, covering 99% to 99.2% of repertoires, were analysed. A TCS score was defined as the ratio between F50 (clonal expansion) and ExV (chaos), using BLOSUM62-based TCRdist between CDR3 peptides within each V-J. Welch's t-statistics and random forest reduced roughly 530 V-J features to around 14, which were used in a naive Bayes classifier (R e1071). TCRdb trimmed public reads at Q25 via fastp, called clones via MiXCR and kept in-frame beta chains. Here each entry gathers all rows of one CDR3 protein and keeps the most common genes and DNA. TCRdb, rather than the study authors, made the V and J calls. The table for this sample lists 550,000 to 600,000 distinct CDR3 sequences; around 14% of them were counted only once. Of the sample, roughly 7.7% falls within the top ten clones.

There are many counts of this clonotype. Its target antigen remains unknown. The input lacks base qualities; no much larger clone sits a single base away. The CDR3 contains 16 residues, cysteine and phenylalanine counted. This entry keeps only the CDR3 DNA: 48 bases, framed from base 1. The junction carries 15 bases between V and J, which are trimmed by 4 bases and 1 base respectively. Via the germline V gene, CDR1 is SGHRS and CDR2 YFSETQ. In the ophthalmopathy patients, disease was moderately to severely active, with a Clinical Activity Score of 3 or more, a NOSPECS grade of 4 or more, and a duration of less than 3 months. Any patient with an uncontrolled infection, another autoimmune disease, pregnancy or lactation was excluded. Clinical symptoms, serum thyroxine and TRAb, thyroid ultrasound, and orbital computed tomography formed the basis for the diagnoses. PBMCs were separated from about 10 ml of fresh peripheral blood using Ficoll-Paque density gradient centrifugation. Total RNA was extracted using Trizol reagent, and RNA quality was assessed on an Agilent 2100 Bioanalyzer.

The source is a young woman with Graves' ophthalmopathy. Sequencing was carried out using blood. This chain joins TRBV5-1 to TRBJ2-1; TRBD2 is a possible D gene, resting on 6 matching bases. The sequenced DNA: TGCGCCAGCAGCAGATTAGCGGCAGAATCCTACAATGAGCAGTTCTTC. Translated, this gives CASSRLAAESYNEQFF.